The 12 T cell receptor beta chains reported below all come from one sample, sequenced in a study of T cells in Graves' hyperthyroidism and ophthalmopathy. TCR beta CDR3 sequences were amplified from RNA transcripts. Primed by the HTBI set, a first-round RT-PCR was run on the TCR CDR3. TCRdb ran MiXCR on the multiplex PCR reads and lists one entry per CDR3 protein. The table shows 550,000 to 850,000 distinct CDR3 sequences, with about 17% occurring only once. The specimen was blood. The receptors come from a woman between 50 and 59 years old with Graves' hyperthyroidism that later progressed to Graves' ophthalmopathy.

In regard to this clonotype: A much larger clone is a single base away; this may be a read error. The chain couples TRBV18 to TRBJ2-5; possible D gene TRBD2, 5 bases. This CDR3 contains 15 residues. The germline V and J ends were trimmed by 8 bases and 0 bases, with 16 bases remaining between them. Germline V gives CDR1 KGHSH, CDR2 LQKENI. This chain's CDR3 is CASGHHSGNQETQYF. Here the CDR3 DNA reads TGTGCCAGCGGCCACCACTCGGGAAACCAAGAGACCCAGTACTTC.

The rearrangement links TRBV12-3 or TRBV12-4 to TRBJ1-5, with D perhaps matching TRBD1 (6 bases). The V gene lost 0 bases and the J gene lost 3 bases, with 18 bases spanning the gap. This CDR3 has 18 amino acids. In DNA form, the CDR3 reads TGTGCCAGCAGTTTAGCCAACACAGGGATCAAGGACAATCAGCCCCAGCATTTT. This translates into CASSLANTGIKDNQPQHF.

V usage is TRBV6-1 and J usage is TRBJ1-2; D possibly corresponds to TRBD1 (5 bases). V lost 8 bases and J 3 bases, leaving 16 bases between the germline ends. The CDR3 extends over 14 amino acids. The germline CDR1 and CDR2 sequences are MNHNS and SASEGT. DNA of the CDR3: TGTGCCAGCGGGGGACCGGGATTTTACTATGGCTACACCTTC. It codes for CASGGPGFYYGYTF.

The V and J genes are TRBV3-1 and TRBJ2-2; D is unclear. The V gene lost 0 bases and the J gene lost 5 bases, with 13 bases spanning the gap. In germline, CDR1 is LGHDT, CDR2 YNNKEL (reference sequence). CDR3 length: 16 amino acids. Written as DNA, the CDR3 is TGTGCCAGCAGCCAAGATCAGGCCAGTAGGACCGGGGAGCTGTTTTTT. Translating gives CASSQDQASRTGELFF.

This clonotype showed up many times. The chain recombines TRBV11-2 with TRBJ2-1, with TRBD1 matching 8 bases. This CDR3 has 15 residues. The germline V gene encodes CDR1 SGHAT and CDR2 FQNNGV. Unmatched junction bases numbered 2, after V lost 1 base and J lost 3 bases. CDR3 DNA sequence: TGTGCCAGCAGCTTAGGGACAGGGAGCTACAATGAGCAGTTCTTC. It translates to CASSLGTGSYNEQFF.

CDR3 in DNA: TGTGCCAGCAGTGATTACACTTCTGCCTATGGCTACACCTTC. Residues: CASSDYTSAYGYTF. V usage is TRBV25-1 and J usage is TRBJ1-2, with D hard to call. Germline V lookup: CDR1 MGHDK, CDR2 SYGVNS. The CDR3 is 14 amino acids. Trimming cost V 3 bases and J 4 bases, with 12 bases left between them.

This clonotype has ten or more counts. The rearrangement joins TRBV6-1 to TRBJ1-1; no clear D. From germline, CDR1 is MNHNS and CDR2 SASEGT. The CDR3 has 14 residues. The V gene lost 3 bases and the J gene lost 1 base, with 9 bases spanning the gap. CDR3 nucleotides: TGTGCCAGCAGTGACACCGACTGGAACACTGAAGCTTTCTTT. Translating gives CASSDTDWNTEAFF.

This clonotype showed up many times. V is TRBV2 and J is TRBJ2-7; unclear D gene. The V and J ends lost 3 bases and 3 bases respectively, with 9 bases between them. Germline V gives CDR1 SNHLY, CDR2 FYNNEI. The CDR3 totals 13 residues. This chain's CDR3 is CASSDTGSYEQYF. CDR3 coding DNA: TGTGCCAGCAGTGACACGGGCAGCTACGAGCAGTACTTC.

The sample holds a few counts of this clonotype. The V and J genes are TRBV30 and TRBJ2-5; 7 nucleotides line up with TRBD1. V gave up 5 bases and J gave up 3 bases; unmatched junction bases: 15. The CDR3 covers 16 residues. CDR1 is GTSNPN and CDR2 is SVGIG in the germline V gene (reference sequence). DNA of the CDR3: TGTGCCTGGCAAGGGACAGCCGCCCCCGGAGAAGAGACCCAGTACTTC. This codes for CAWQGTAAPGEETQYF.

Many counts were recorded for this clonotype. The CDR3, as DNA: TGTGCCAGCAGACGGGGACAGGGGGGAGCTAACTATGGCTACACCTTC. Translation gives CASRRGQGGANYGYTF. The V gene is TRBV6-1, the J gene TRBJ1-2; 11 bases align to TRBD1. This CDR3 contains 16 residues. The germline V gene encodes CDR1 MNHNS and CDR2 SASEGT. V was pared by 6 bases and J by 0 bases, with 6 bases of the junction left unmatched.

V gene TRBV12-3 or TRBV12-4 combines with J gene TRBJ2-2; TRBD1 aligns across 8 bases. Trimming took 3 bases from V and 0 from J; bases not matched to a gene: 9. There are 18 residues in the CDR3. The CDR3 reads CASSFGGQGTPNTGELFF. The DNA for the CDR3 is TGTGCCAGCAGTTTTGGTGGACAGGGTACGCCGAACACCGGGGAGCTGTTTTTT.

The rearrangement uses TRBV7-3 and TRBJ2-2; D possibly corresponds to TRBD2 (5 bases). There are 14 residues in the CDR3. CDR1 is SGHTA and CDR2 is FQGTGA in the germline V gene. The germline V and J ends were trimmed by 5 bases and 6 bases, with 13 bases remaining between them. CDR3 loop: CASSPSGSAGELFF. DNA of the CDR3: TGTGCCAGCAGCCCAAGCGGTTCTGCCGGGGAGCTGTTTTTT. Based on the CDR3 plus reference TRBV7-3 and TRBJ2-2, the full variable domain is GAGVSQTPSNKVTEKGKYVELRCDPISGHTALYWYRQSLGQGPEFLIYFQGTGAADDSGLPNDRFFAVRPEGSVSTLKIQRTERGDSAVYLCASSPSGSAGELFFGEGSRLTVL.